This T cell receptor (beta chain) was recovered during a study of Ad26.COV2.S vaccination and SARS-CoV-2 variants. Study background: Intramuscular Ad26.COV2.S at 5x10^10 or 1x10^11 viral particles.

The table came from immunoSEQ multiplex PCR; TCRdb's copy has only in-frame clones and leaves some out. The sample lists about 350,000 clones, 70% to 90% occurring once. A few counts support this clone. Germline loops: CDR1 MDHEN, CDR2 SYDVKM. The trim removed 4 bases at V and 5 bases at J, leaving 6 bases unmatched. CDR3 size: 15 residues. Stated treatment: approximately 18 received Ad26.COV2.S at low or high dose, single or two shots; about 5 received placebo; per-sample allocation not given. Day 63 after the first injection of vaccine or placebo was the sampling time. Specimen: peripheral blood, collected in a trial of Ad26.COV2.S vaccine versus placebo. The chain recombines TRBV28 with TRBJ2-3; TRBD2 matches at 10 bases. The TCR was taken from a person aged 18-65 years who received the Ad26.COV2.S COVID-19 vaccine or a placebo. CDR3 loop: CASSSPSGSVDTQYF. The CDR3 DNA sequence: TGTGCCAGCAGTTCCCCTAGCGGGAGTGTAGATACGCAGTATTTT.